The 31 T cell receptor beta chains listed next were all sequenced from one sample in a study of cytomegalovirus exposure and HLA in healthy donors. A multiplex PCR was run with 60 Vbeta primers and 13 Jbeta primers. Generated by immunoSEQ multiplex PCR, the TCRdb table keeps only in-frame clones and is missing some. Of approximately 100,000 clones in the sample, around 61% were seen once. The material sequenced was PBMCs. The origin of the receptors is a woman in her forties or fifties in good health and CMV-seronegative.

The chain has TRBV2 and TRBJ2-3; 9 bases match TRBD2. Unmatched junction bases numbered 11, after V lost 10 bases and J lost 3 bases. This CDR3 has 15 residues. Germline values: CDR1 SNHLY, CDR2 FYNNEI. CDR3 sequence (DNA): TGTGCCAACTCGAAAGGGCGGGAGGGAACAGATACGCAGTATTTT. Translating it yields CANSKGREGTDTQYF. Looking up the rest from reference TRBV2 and TRBJ2-3 gives the full variable domain: EPEVTQTPSHQVTQMGQEVILRCVPISNHLYFYWYRQILGQKVEFLVSFYNNEISEKSEIFDDQFSVERPDGSNFTLKIRSTKLEDSAMYFCANSKGREGTDTQYFGPGTRLTVL.

This clone was seen only a few times. V gene TRBV7-9 combines with J gene TRBJ2-5; possible D gene TRBD1, 5 bases. V lost 1 base to trimming and J lost 5 bases, with 11 bases between them. This CDR3 spans 14 amino acids. Germline V gene data show CDR1 as SEHNR and CDR2 as FQNEAQ (reference sequence). The CDR3 region is CASSLGGRMETQYF. The DNA for the CDR3 is TGTGCCAGCAGCTTAGGGGGCAGGATGGAGACCCAGTACTTC. The full variable domain, completed using reference TRBV7-9 and TRBJ2-5, is DTGVSQNPRHKITKRGQNVTFRCDPISEHNRLYWYRQTLGQGPEFLTYFQNEAQLEKSRLLSDRFSAERPKGSFSTLEIQRTEQGDSAMYLCASSLGGRMETQYFGPGTRLLVL.

The chain employs TRBV30 and TRBJ1-4; D is possibly TRBD1 (6 bases). Germline CDR1 is GTSNPN and CDR2 is SVGIG (reference sequence). V gave up 3 bases and J gave up 5 bases, with 16 bases separating them. This CDR3 comprises 15 residues. The CDR3 DNA follows: TGTGCCTGGAGCCAGACGGGGAGGGGGAATGAAAAACTGTTTTTT. As protein: CAWSQTGRGNEKLFF.

This clone was counted once. The chain carries TRBV11-3 and TRBJ2-1; 13 nucleotides align to TRBD2. Germline assignment: CDR1 SGHNT and CDR2 YENEEA. CDR3 length equals 16 residues. The V and J ends lost 5 bases and 10 bases, in that order; junction bases with no gene match: 11. The CDR3 DNA reads TGTGCCAGCAGCCCGAGGACTAGCGGGAGAAGTGGGGAGCAGTTCTTC. Translated: CASSPRTSGRSGEQFF.

The gene calls are TRBV6-5 and TRBJ1-2, with a tentative D call TRBD1 (6 bases). V was pared by 0 bases and J by 3 bases, with 11 bases between. The germline V gene encodes CDR1 MNHEY and CDR2 SVGAGI. The CDR3 is 15 amino acids. The CDR3 bases are TGTGCCAGCAGTTACTCTCAGGGGTCGGACTATGGCTACACCTTC. Translation gives CASSYSQGSDYGYTF.

The J gene is TRBJ2-3, the V gene TRBV7-2; 13 bases are shared with TRBD2. Germline V gives CDR1 SGHTA, CDR2 FQGNSA. The CDR3 length is 19 residues. V shed 5 bases, J shed 4 bases, and the junction held 15 bases outside the gene matches. CDR3 in amino acids: CASSRGLAGTLVFPDTQYF. Written as DNA, the CDR3 is TGTGCCAGCAGCAGGGGACTAGCGGGGACCCTCGTTTTCCCAGATACGCAGTATTTT. Supplemented by reference TRBV7-2 and TRBJ2-3, the full variable domain reads GAGVSQSPSNKVTEKGKDVELRCDPISGHTALYWYRQSLGQGLEFLIYFQGNSAPDKSGLPSDRFSAERTGGSVSTLTIQRTQQEDSAVYLCASSRGLAGTLVFPDTQYFGPGTRLTVL.

This chain joins TRBV7-6 and TRBJ1-6; tentative D call: TRBD1 (6 bases). The CDR3 extends over 15 amino acids. Germline V gene lookup returns CDR1 SGHVS and CDR2 FNYEAQ. The germline V and J ends were trimmed by 5 bases and 7 bases, with 15 bases remaining between them. CDR3 loop: CASSQITGNNSPLHF. As DNA, the CDR3 is TGTGCCAGCAGCCAGATAACAGGGAACAATTCACCCCTCCACTTT.

This chain uses TRBV2 with TRBJ2-1; a weak D match, TRBD2 (5 bases). Trimming pared 3 bases from V and 10 bases from J, leaving 16 bases between. This CDR3 has 14 residues. CDR1 is SNHLY and CDR2 is FYNNEI in the germline V gene. CDR3 residues: CASSDSRTLSEQFF. CDR3 bases: TGTGCCAGCAGTGACTCCCGGACTTTATCCGAGCAGTTCTTC.

A few counts support this clone. V gene TRBV9 combines with J gene TRBJ1-4; TRBD1 matches at 9 bases. Germline trimming cut 4 bases from V and 5 bases from J; bases unmatched to any gene: 3. The CDR3 runs 14 residues. The germline V gene encodes CDR1 SGDLS and CDR2 YYNGEE. CDR3 DNA: TGTGCCAGCAGCAGAGACAGGGGGAATGAAAAACTGTTTTTT. This encodes CASSRDRGNEKLFF. Complete variable domain (other parts from reference TRBV9 and TRBJ1-4): DSGVTQTPKHLITATGQRVTLRCSPRSGDLSVYWYQQSLDQGLQFLIQYYNGEERAKGNILERFSAQQFPDLHSELNLSSLELGDSALYFCASSRDRGNEKLFFGSGTQLSVL.

A few counts support this clone. The CDR3 loop is CASSLATPIYGYTF. As DNA, the CDR3 is TGCGCCAGCAGCTTGGCCACACCAATATATGGCTACACCTTC. This chain connects TRBV5-1 to TRBJ1-2; unclear D gene. CDR3 length: 14 amino acids. Germline V gene lookup returns CDR1 SGHRS and CDR2 YFSETQ. V shed 0 bases and J shed 5 bases, with 11 bases lying between them.

This clone was detected a few times. This chain uses TRBV21-1 with TRBJ2-7; the listed D gene, TRBD1, was not tested against the DNA. TRBV21-1 is designated a pseudogene. This CDR3 spans 14 amino acids. The CDR3: CASSTRDRAYEQYF. The DNA of the CDR3 is TGTGCCAGCAGCACCCGGGACAGGGCCTACGAGCAGTACTTC.

This clone showed up just a few times. This chain joins TRBV18 and TRBJ2-7; TRBD1 might be the D (6 bases). CDR3 length equals 17 residues. V was cut by 2 bases and J by 2 bases, with 19 bases left in between. CDR1 and CDR2 from the germline V gene are KGHSH and LQKENI. CDR3 in amino acids: CASSPNLVDSLTYEQYF. CDR3 coding DNA: TGTGCCAGCTCACCAAATTTGGTGGACAGTTTAACCTACGAGCAGTACTTC.

This clone was seen a handful of times. The chain uses TRBV5-5 and TRBJ1-5; 8 bases line up with TRBD1. Trimming removed 4 bases from V and 3 bases from J; junction bases left unmatched: 6. The CDR3 contains 15 residues. CDR1 and CDR2 from the germline V gene are SGHKS and YYEKEE (reference sequence). The CDR3 bases are TGTGCCAGCAGCCGAGGACAGGGCATCAATCAGCCCCAGCATTTT. Translating it yields CASSRGQGINQPQHF.

A single count supports this clone. The chain links TRBV4-2 to TRBJ1-2, with D possibly matching TRBD1 (6 bases). Trimming took off 0 bases at V and 6 bases at J, with 11 bases between the two ends. Germline-derived CDR1 and CDR2 are LGHNA and YNFKEQ. The CDR3 is made up of 14 amino acids. This CDR3 is CASSQESDSDGYTF. For the CDR3, the DNA is TGTGCCAGCAGCCAAGAATCGGACAGCGATGGCTACACCTTC.

In DNA, the CDR3 is TGTGCCAGCAGCTTATCCACGGCTGCTGGGGGGGCTTTCTTT. Encoded protein: CASSLSTAAGGAFF. V usage is TRBV7-8 and J usage is TRBJ1-1, with D tentatively TRBD1 (5 bases). Germline V gene data show CDR1 as SGHVS and CDR2 as FQNEAQ. Between the trimmed V and J ends, which lost 2 bases and 11 bases, there was a span of 18 bases. This CDR3 is 14 amino acids long.

This clone was found once. The rearrangement links TRBV2 to TRBJ1-5; D is ambiguous. The CDR3 spans 12 residues. Germline CDR1 and CDR2: SNHLY and FYNNEI. Trimming removed 5 bases at V and 5 bases at J, with 7 bases between. CDR3 nucleotide sequence: TGTGCCAGCAGTTTAGTAGATCAGCCCCAGCATTTT. This gives the protein CASSLVDQPQHF.

This clone was detected only a few times. The chain carries TRBV5-8 and TRBJ2-1, with a weak D call TRBD2 (6 bases). The V gene's germline CDR1 is SGHTS and CDR2 YDEGEE. Trimming stripped 1 base from V and 9 bases from J, with 23 bases between. The CDR3 is 17 residues long. CDR3 in amino acids: CASSLRANQNKEGEQFF. The CDR3 DNA is TGTGCCAGCAGCTTGCGGGCAAATCAAAACAAGGAGGGTGAGCAGTTCTTC.

A single count supports this clone. The chain employs TRBV30 and TRBJ1-4; a weak D match, TRBD1 (5 bases). Germline-derived CDR1 and CDR2 are GTSNPN and SVGIG (reference sequence). The CDR3 covers 17 residues. The V end was cut by 0 bases, the J end by 0 bases, with 14 bases between. CDR3 sequence: CAWSVLGHPPTNEKLFF. CDR3 nucleotides: TGTGCCTGGAGTGTCCTAGGACACCCGCCAACTAATGAAAAACTGTTTTTT.

The chain couples TRBV27 to TRBJ1-1, with TRBD1 matching 7 bases. Trimming removed 5 bases from V and 5 bases from J; junction bases left unmatched: 8. The CDR3 length is 14 residues. CDR1 MNHEY and CDR2 SMNVEV come from the germline V gene (reference sequence). The CDR3 DNA reads TGTGCCAGCAGTGTTACAGGGGAAGGAACTGAAGCTTTCTTT. Translating it yields CASSVTGEGTEAFF.

In this sample, this clone turned up once. This chain joins TRBV5-1 and TRBJ1-1, with 7 bases that match TRBD1. The V and J ends lost 3 bases and 6 bases, in that order; junction bases with no gene match: 2. The germline gives CDR1 SGHRS, CDR2 YFSETQ. This CDR3 has 12 amino acids. The CDR3 here is CASSWDSAEAFF. The DNA for the CDR3 is TGCGCCAGCAGCTGGGACAGTGCTGAAGCTTTCTTT.

The chain uses TRBV7-2 and TRBJ1-5; no reliable D call. Germline V gene data show CDR1 as SGHTA and CDR2 as FQGNSA. The CDR3 is made up of 14 amino acids. V shed 0 bases and J shed 6 bases, with 9 bases lying between them. CDR3 coding DNA: TGTGCCAGCAGCTTAGCGCCCGCGAGTCAGCCCCAGCATTTT. Its protein is CASSLAPASQPQHF.

This clone was recorded a few times. The J gene is TRBJ2-3, the V gene TRBV6-5, with 9 bases identical to TRBD1. J gave up 3 bases and V 2 bases, and 6 bases lay outside the gene matches. This CDR3 is 16 amino acids long. Germline CDR1 and CDR2: MNHEY and SVGAGI. CDR3 amino acids: CASSYRSGTGTDTQYF. The CDR3 nucleotides read TGTGCCAGCAGTTACCGGTCCGGGACAGGGACAGATACGCAGTATTTT.

This clone was picked up a small number of times. The CDR3 bases are TGTGCCAGCAGTTTGTTCGGGACTAGCGCCTACAATGAGCAGTTCTTC. Translated, it gives CASSLFGTSAYNEQFF. The rearrangement uses TRBV27 and TRBJ2-1, with TRBD2 matching 10 bases. Germline V CDR1 and CDR2: MNHEY, SMNVEV (reference sequence). V lost 3 bases, J lost 2 bases, and 4 bases stayed unmatched. The CDR3 is 16 residues long.

There are a few counts of this clone. In DNA, the CDR3 is TGTGCCAGCAGTCCATACCAAATCGGACAGTATAACACCGGGGAGCTGTTTTTT. Encoded protein: CASSPYQIGQYNTGELFF. V and J are TRBV27 and TRBJ2-2, with D perhaps TRBD1 (6 bases). Germline CDR1 is MNHEY and CDR2 is SMNVEV (reference sequence). V dropped 5 bases and J dropped 2 bases, with 21 bases sitting between them. There are 18 residues in the CDR3.

The rearrangement uses TRBV15 and TRBJ1-6, with unresolved D. V was shortened by 0 bases and J by 10 bases, with 10 bases between the two germline ends. The CDR3 is made up of 14 amino acids. Germline CDR1 LNHNV, CDR2 YYDKDF (reference sequence). The CDR3 protein is CATSRDFGRSPLHF. For the CDR3, the DNA is TGTGCCACCAGCAGAGATTTTGGGAGATCACCCCTCCACTTT.

This clone was detected only a few times. This sequence joins TRBV7-9 and TRBJ2-1; 7 positions match TRBD1. The J segment lost 4 bases and the V segment lost 10 bases, leaving 10 bases of the junction unmatched. CDR3 length: 14 amino acids. Looked up from germline, CDR1 is SEHNR and CDR2 is FQNEAQ (reference sequence). The CDR3 region has the DNA TGTGCCACCACACCCGGGACAGATTACAATGAGCAGTTCTTC. It specifies CATTPGTDYNEQFF.

The genes are TRBV7-6 and TRBJ2-2; TRBD1 might be the D (8 bases). The CDR3 contains 16 residues. The germline V and J ends were trimmed by 0 bases and 5 bases, with 13 bases remaining between them. The germline CDR1 and CDR2 sequences are SGHVS and FNYEAQ. The CDR3 here is CASSLAYRGGTGELFF. The CDR3 DNA is TGTGCCAGCAGCTTAGCGTACAGGGGGGGAACCGGGGAGCTGTTTTTT.

This chain joins TRBV5-1 and TRBJ1-4; the D gene is possibly TRBD1 (6 bases). Germline values: CDR1 SGHRS, CDR2 YFSETQ. V lost 2 bases, J lost 7 bases, and 12 bases lay in between. The CDR3 runs to 14 residues. The CDR3 sequence: CASSLQGRGEKLFF. In DNA form, the CDR3 reads TGCGCCAGCAGCTTACAGGGACGCGGTGAAAAACTGTTTTTT.

The V gene is TRBV7-2, the J gene TRBJ2-7, with D perhaps matching TRBD2 (6 bases). The CDR3 totals 15 residues. Trimming took off 6 bases at V and 3 bases at J, with 18 bases between the two ends. CDR1 SGHTA and CDR2 FQGNSA come from the germline V gene. CDR3 nucleotides: TGTGCCAGCAGTTCAGTGACGGGACTCTACTACGAGCAGTACTTC. This sequence encodes CASSSVTGLYYEQYF.

With regard to this clone: The same CDR3 can be traced to other DNA sequences in this sample. The CDR3 DNA sequence: TGTGCCAGCAGCCTCCCGGGACAGGGGGCCTATGGCTACACCTTC. This gives the protein CASSLPGQGAYGYTF. The chain recombines TRBV5-4 with TRBJ1-2, with 12 bases identical to TRBD1. This CDR3 has 15 residues. V trimming: 4 bases; J trimming: 4 bases; junction bases outside the gene matches: 5. Germline lookup yields CDR1 SGHNT and CDR2 YYREEE (reference sequence).

Comments on this clone: Mismatch with germline at one junction end may stem from a read error. The CDR3 coding sequence is TGCGGCGTGGGCGGGGGGGCCAAGACCCAGTACTTC. Amino acids: CGVGGGAKTQYF. The chain recombines TRBV29-1 with TRBJ2-5; 9 bases agree with TRBD2. The CDR3 consists of 12 residues. Germline loops: CDR1 SQVTM, CDR2 ANQGSEA.